Below, 28 T cell receptor beta chains from the same sample are listed, as sequenced in a study of response to subunit inactivated influenza vaccine. TCRdb reprocessed the RT-PCR reads via MiXCR and lists one record per CDR3 protein. The data hold more than 450,000 distinct CDR3 sequences, with about 11% observed a single time. These data are also associated with another study on T cells expressing NK-cell markers. In that study: The TCR beta cDNA came from 5'RACE template switching with UMIs.

The material was PBMCs from blood, obtained on the day of vaccination. These TCRs come from a man in his fifties who received an inactivated influenza vaccine.

This clonotype was picked up a small number of times. The chain recombines TRBV5-5 with TRBJ1-5; no firm D call. This CDR3 contains 13 residues. V lost 5 bases and J lost 9, with 15 bases in between. Germline CDR1 SGHKS, CDR2 YYEKEE (reference sequence). For the CDR3, the DNA is TGTGCCAGCAGGGGCGCGGGGTCTGGGCCCCAGCATTTT. Translated, it gives CASRGAGSGPQHF. Using reference TRBV5-5 and TRBJ1-5 for the parts outside the CDR3, the full variable domain is DAGVTQSPTHLIKTRGQQVTLRCSPISGHKSVSWYQQVLGQGPQFIFQYYEKEERGRGNFPDRFSARQFPNYSSELNVNALLLGDSALYLCASRGAGSGPQHFGDGTRLSIL.

V is TRBV20-1 and J is TRBJ2-1; tentatively, D is TRBD2 (7 bases). This CDR3 spans 15 amino acids. Trimming cost V 6 bases and J 7 bases, with 22 bases left between them. CDR1 is DFQATT, CDR2 SNEGSKA, per germline (reference sequence). The CDR3 DNA reads TGCAGTGCCAGGGGCGGGAGTGTCGTTGTGAATGAGCAGTTCTTC. Translated: CSARGGSVVVNEQFF.

The J gene is TRBJ2-7, the V gene TRBV28; D is perhaps TRBD1 or TRBD2 (5 bases each). The V end was cut by 6 bases, the J end by 6 bases, with 18 bases between. Germline V gene sequence: CDR1 MDHEN, CDR2 SYDVKM. The CDR3 length is 14 residues. For the CDR3, the DNA is TGTGCCAGCAGCGGGGCTAGTTCTCCTGGCGAGCAGTACTTC. It yields the protein CASSGASSPGEQYF. Looking up the rest from reference TRBV28 and TRBJ2-7 gives the full variable domain: DVKVTQSSRYLVKRTGEKVFLECVQDMDHENMFWYRQDPGLGLRLIYFSYDVKMKEKGDIPEGYSVSREKKERFSLILESASTNQTSMYLCASSGASSPGEQYFGPGTRLTVT.

This clonotype showed up just a few times. V usage is TRBV9 and J usage is TRBJ2-1; 13 bases line up with TRBD2. The J segment lost 9 bases and the V segment lost 5 bases, leaving 8 bases of the junction unmatched. CDR3 length: 15 amino acids. Germline lookup yields CDR1 SGDLS and CDR2 YYNGEE. The CDR3 bases are TGTGCCAGCAGTCAGACTAGCGGGGGGTCTGGTGAGCAGTTCTTC. Translation: CASSQTSGGSGEQFF.

This clonotype was found many times. DNA of the CDR3: TGCAGCGTTCCGGGGGGTGTTAGAGAGGCCGGGGAGCTGTTTTTT. Translated: CSVPGGVREAGELFF. V usage is TRBV29-1 and J usage is TRBJ2-2; the match to TRBD2 covers 7 bases. V shed 5 bases and J 6 bases; nucleotides not matched to a gene: 12. The CDR3 contains 15 residues. Germline V lookup: CDR1 SQVTM, CDR2 ANQGSEA.

This clonotype turned up a few times. CDR3 sequence (DNA): TGTGCCAGCAGCTTTCCGGGTGAGGGCGGGGAGCTGTTTTTT. Its translation: CASSFPGEGGELFF. This sequence joins TRBV7-8 and TRBJ2-2; a weak D match, TRBD2 (5 bases). Germline-derived CDR1 and CDR2 are SGHVS and FQNEAQ. CDR3 length: 14 residues. Trimming took 3 bases from V and 7 from J, leaving 12 bases between them.

The chain carries TRBV5-1 and TRBJ1-1; D is undetermined. The germline CDR1 and CDR2 sequences are SGHRS and YFSETQ. V lost 4 bases to trimming and J lost 4 bases, with 14 bases between them. CDR3 size: 14 residues. The CDR3 DNA sequence: TGCGCCAGCAGCGGGGAAGAGGGAAGCACTGAAGCTTTCTTT. As protein: CASSGEEGSTEAFF.

In its sample, this clonotype was seen many times. The genes are TRBV21-1 and TRBJ1-5. TRBV21-1 is a known pseudogene. The CDR3 totals 15 residues. CDR3 protein: CASSNAGGCNQPQHF. The CDR3 DNA reads as TGTGCCAGCAGCAACGCTGGTGGTTGCAATCAGCCCCAGCATTTT.

In its sample, this clonotype was seen a few times. The chain recombines TRBV27 with TRBJ1-5; TRBD1 might be the D (6 bases). The CDR3 spans 16 residues. The V gene's germline CDR1 is MNHEY and CDR2 SMNVEV (reference sequence). Trimming took off 5 bases at V and 6 bases at J, with 20 bases between the two ends. DNA of the CDR3: TGTGCCAGCAGTCAGGACCCCAGGGGCGTAGGTCAGCCCCAGCATTTT. It codes for CASSQDPRGVGQPQHF.

This clonotype turned up a few times. The chain recombines TRBV20-1 with TRBJ2-3; 8 positions agree with TRBD2. This CDR3 is 15 amino acids long. V trimming: 3 bases; J trimming: 0 bases; junction bases outside the gene matches: 5. Germline CDR1 is DFQATT and CDR2 is SNEGSKA (reference sequence). The CDR3 spells CSASSGAPSTDTQYF. The CDR3 DNA sequence: TGCAGTGCTAGTAGCGGGGCACCTAGCACAGATACGCAGTATTTT.

This clonotype was observed at least ten times. The chain carries TRBV11-2 and TRBJ1-1; D is uncertain. CDR1 and CDR2 from the germline V gene are SGHAT and FQNNGV. The CDR3 loop spans 17 amino acids. Trimming took 1 base from V and 4 from J, leaving 19 bases between them. The CDR3 here is CASSLGVRASGSTEAFF. In nucleotides, the CDR3 is TGTGCCAGCAGCTTAGGGGTCCGAGCAAGCGGAAGCACTGAAGCTTTCTTT.

The rearrangement uses TRBV7-9 and TRBJ1-1; no reliable D call. Per the germline V gene, CDR1 is SEHNR and CDR2 is FQNEAQ (reference sequence). The CDR3 is 13 residues long. The V and J ends lost 4 bases and 12 bases respectively, with 18 bases between them. CDR3 region: CASSYRSGVGSFF. The CDR3 nucleotides are TGTGCCAGCAGCTACCGCAGTGGAGTAGGGTCTTTCTTT.

This clonotype was detected only a few times. The CDR3 spells CSASTSGSGVRETQYF. As DNA, the CDR3 is TGCAGTGCCTCGACTAGCGGGAGTGGGGTGAGGGAGACCCAGTACTTC. The chain is built from TRBV20-1 and TRBJ2-5, with 12 bases aligning to TRBD2. The germline V gene has CDR1 DFQATT and CDR2 SNEGSKA (reference sequence). With V trimmed by 6 bases and J by 5 bases, 13 bases remained unmatched. The CDR3 covers 16 residues.

The rearrangement links TRBV21-1 to TRBJ1-1; TRBD1 was called by the table and not checked on the DNA. TRBV21-1 is a documented pseudogene. The CDR3 covers 15 residues. The CDR3 protein is CASSTRIPLGTEAFF. The CDR3 DNA is TGTGCCAGCAGCACCCGGATCCCCCTGGGGACTGAAGCTTTCTTT.

As DNA, the CDR3 is TGTGCCAGCAGCTTAGCGGGAGGTGCGACCATCCAGCCCCAGCATTTT. This encodes CASSLAGGATIQPQHF. The rearrangement uses TRBV7-2 and TRBJ1-5; D gene uncertain. V dropped 0 bases and J dropped 7 bases, with 16 bases sitting between them. The CDR3 extends over 16 amino acids. Germline CDR1 is SGHTA and CDR2 is FQGNSA.

This clonotype has a single count. At one end, the junction sequence differs from germline, possibly due to a read error. The rearrangement links TRBV7-3 to TRBJ2-5, with 7 bases lining up with TRBD1. Looked up from germline, CDR1 is SGHTA and CDR2 is FQGTGA. This CDR3 is 14 amino acids long. Here the CDR3 DNA reads TGTGCCAGCAGCTTAACAGGGGGCGGAGAGACCCAGTGCTTC. It is translated as CASSLTGGGETQCF.

This clonotype was picked up many times. The chain has TRBV3-1 and TRBJ1-6; TRBD1 matches 8 bases. The J segment lost 0 bases and the V segment lost 4 bases, leaving 5 bases of the junction unmatched. The CDR3 loop spans 17 amino acids. Germline V gene data show CDR1 as LGHDT and CDR2 as YNNKEL (reference sequence). The chain's CDR3 is CASSRTGGSSYNSPLHF. DNA of the CDR3: TGTGCCAGCAGCCGAACAGGGGGGAGCTCCTATAATTCACCCCTCCACTTT.

The CDR3 here is CASGLVPEGGPQNKTQYF. DNA of the CDR3: TGTGCTAGTGGTTTGGTACCCGAAGGGGGTCCGCAGAATAAGACCCAGTACTTC. The gene calls are TRBV12-5 and TRBJ2-5, with D possibly being TRBD1 (6 bases). Germline V lookup: CDR1 LGHNT, CDR2 FRNRAP. CDR3 size: 18 residues. Trimming cost V 0 bases and J 6 bases, with 23 bases left between them.

This sequence joins TRBV12-3 or TRBV12-4 and TRBJ2-2; 12 nucleotides line up with TRBD1. This CDR3 is 15 amino acids long. Germline trimming cut 6 bases from V and 6 bases from J; bases unmatched to any gene: 5. CDR3 sequence: CASRVGQGAAGELFF. As DNA, the CDR3 is TGTGCCAGCAGGGTGGGACAGGGGGCGGCCGGGGAGCTGTTTTTT.

The table lists this clonotype with a few counts. This chain uses TRBV12-3 or TRBV12-4 with TRBJ1-4; tentative D call: TRBD1 (6 bases). V was pared by 6 bases and J by 0 bases, with 17 bases between. The CDR3 runs 17 residues. CDR3 bases: TGTGCCAGCAGCACAGGGCTCGCCTTCGCAACTAATGAAAAACTGTTTTTT. Amino acids: CASSTGLAFATNEKLFF.

This clonotype is a singleton in its sample. The chain couples TRBV5-1 to TRBJ2-1; no clear D. The germline V gene has CDR1 SGHRS and CDR2 YFSETQ. CDR3 length: 14 amino acids. V lost 4 bases, J lost 8 bases, and 16 bases lay in between. The chain's CDR3 is CASSHRPSIDEQFF. CDR3 coding DNA: TGCGCCAGCAGCCATCGGCCTAGTATAGATGAGCAGTTCTTC.

This chain joins TRBV24-1 and TRBJ1-5; 9 positions match TRBD1. Germline CDR1 is KGHDR and CDR2 is SFDVKD. V shed 6 bases, J shed 1 base, and the junction held 6 bases outside the gene matches. The CDR3 spans 16 residues. Written as DNA, the CDR3 is TGTGCCACCAGTTCCGGTGGGACAGGGAGCAATCAGCCCCAGCATTTT. This encodes CATSSGGTGSNQPQHF.

In this sample, this clonotype turned up a few times. The chain couples TRBV20-1 to TRBJ2-5; 10 positions match TRBD2. With 1 base clipped from V and 0 bases from J, the junction kept 8 bases outside the gene matches. In germline, CDR1 is DFQATT, CDR2 SNEGSKA (reference sequence). The CDR3 has 17 amino acids. The CDR3 region has the DNA TGCAGTGCTAGAGGAAGCGGGGGGGCCTTGTACCAAGAGACCCAGTACTTC. Protein product: CSARGSGGALYQETQYF.

This sequence joins TRBV20-1 and TRBJ2-3, with 12 nucleotides matching TRBD2. The germline V gene has CDR1 DFQATT and CDR2 SNEGSKA (reference sequence). The junction had 7 bases not matched to a gene; V was cut back by 3 bases and J by 3 bases. The CDR3 contains 16 residues. The CDR3 nucleotides are TGCAGTGCTAGGCTGACTAGCGGGAGATCGACAGATACGCAGTATTTT. Its protein product is CSARLTSGRSTDTQYF.

This clonotype was observed a few times. The rearrangement uses TRBV2 and TRBJ2-1; D possibly matches TRBD1 or TRBD2 (6 bases each). Germline CDR1 reads SNHLY; CDR2 reads FYNNEI. Trimming left V 7 bases short and J 8 bases short, with 15 bases between. This CDR3 has 13 amino acids. CDR3 protein: CASTPGASYEQFF. The CDR3 region has the DNA TGTGCCAGCACCCCGGGGGCATCCTATGAGCAGTTCTTC.

The chain has TRBV5-1 and TRBJ2-2; 7 positions agree with TRBD1. Trimming cost V 2 bases and J 4 bases; bases outside gene matches: 8. CDR3 length: 16 residues. Germline V CDR1 and CDR2: SGHRS, YFSETQ. The CDR3 DNA is TGCGCCAGCAGCTTCTACGACAGGGAGACCACCGGGGAGCTGTTTTTT. It specifies CASSFYDRETTGELFF.

The rearrangement uses TRBV19 and TRBJ1-1; TRBD1 matches at 10 bases. This CDR3 comprises 16 residues. V lost 6 bases and J lost 0; bases outside the gene matches: 7. Germline V CDR1 and CDR2: LNHDA, SQIVND (reference sequence). The CDR3: CASRGQGSSMNTEAFF. The CDR3 DNA is TGTGCCAGTAGGGGACAGGGGAGTTCCATGAACACTGAAGCTTTCTTT.

V usage is TRBV9 and J usage is TRBJ2-5; D remains unclear. Looked up from germline, CDR1 is SGDLS and CDR2 is YYNGEE. The V and J ends lost 0 bases and 2 bases respectively, with 14 bases between them. This CDR3 comprises 16 residues. CDR3 bases: TGTGCCAGCAGCGTAGTAGGAGCAGGCCCACAAGAGACCCAGTACTTC. Protein sequence: CASSVVGAGPQETQYF.